Presented here are 10 T cell receptor beta chains from one specimen sequenced in a study of cytomegalovirus exposure and HLA in healthy donors. Primers included in the PCR were 60 Vbeta and 13 Jbeta primers. Produced via immunoSEQ multiplex PCR; TCRdb's table is partial and in-frame only. In the table there are some 110,000 clones, around 77% of which are singletons. Source material: PBMCs. These TCRs come from a man aged 50 to 59 in good health and CMV-seropositive.

V and J are TRBV11-2 and TRBJ1-5; D uncertain. V gave up 0 bases and J gave up 2 bases, with 8 bases separating them. The CDR3 covers 15 residues. CDR1 and CDR2 from the germline V gene are SGHAT and FQNNGV. Here the CDR3 DNA reads TGTGCCAGCAGCTTAGATTTGGCAGGCAATCAGCCCCAGCATTTT. Residues: CASSLDLAGNQPQHF.

V is TRBV11-3 and J is TRBJ1-6; TRBD1 agrees at 7 bases. Per the germline V gene, CDR1 is SGHNT and CDR2 is YENEEA. The CDR3 runs 13 residues. The J segment lost 12 bases and the V segment lost 5 bases, leaving 7 bases of the junction unmatched. As DNA, the CDR3 is TGTGCCAGCAGCAACCCGGGACAGCTACCCCTCCACTTT. Protein sequence: CASSNPGQLPLHF. Filled out from reference TRBV11-3 and TRBJ1-6, the complete variable domain reads EAGVVQSPRYKIIEKKQPVAFWCNPISGHNTLYWYLQNLGQGPELLIRYENEEAVDDSQLPKDRFSAERLKGVDSTLKIQPAELGDSAVYLCASSNPGQLPLHFGNGTRLTVT.

This clone was found once. This rearrangement joins TRBV7-6 to TRBJ1-4; 11 nucleotides agree with TRBD1. V shed 4 bases, J shed 7 bases, and the junction held 8 bases outside the gene matches. CDR1 SGHVS and CDR2 FNYEAQ come from the germline V gene. The CDR3 has 16 residues. In DNA form, the CDR3 reads TGTGCCAGCAGCTACGGACAGGGGGCAAGTGTTGAAAAACTGTTTTTT. This translates into CASSYGQGASVEKLFF.

The chain is built from TRBV19 and TRBJ1-2, with D hard to call. Trimming shortened V by 4 bases and J by 0 bases, and 12 bases separated the two germline ends. Germline lookup yields CDR1 LNHDA and CDR2 SQIVND (reference sequence). The CDR3 spans 15 residues. CDR3 amino acids: CASSTPETPNYGYTF. The CDR3 DNA reads TGTGCCAGTAGTACCCCAGAGACACCTAACTATGGCTACACCTTC.

Worth noting for this clone: This specimen includes other DNA sequences encoding the same CDR3. This CDR3 reads CASSITGGAWGYTF. DNA for the CDR3: TGTGCCAGCAGCATCACAGGGGGCGCTTGGGGCTACACCTTC. This sequence joins TRBV9 and TRBJ1-2; TRBD1 aligns across 9 bases. The germline CDR1 and CDR2 sequences are SGDLS and YYNGEE. This CDR3 has 14 amino acids. V shed 4 bases and J 8 bases; nucleotides not matched to a gene: 9.

The J gene is TRBJ2-3, the V gene TRBV7-9; TRBD2 matches 10 bases. V gave up 5 bases and J gave up 2 bases; unmatched junction bases: 7. Germline CDR1 and CDR2: SEHNR and FQNEAQ (reference sequence). The CDR3 contains 16 residues. Here the CDR3 DNA reads TGTGCCAGCAGCCGGACTAGCGGAGCCCTCACAGATACGCAGTATTTT. It yields the protein CASSRTSGALTDTQYF. Combining the CDR3 with reference TRBV7-9 and TRBJ2-3 gives the whole variable domain DTGVSQNPRHKITKRGQNVTFRCDPISEHNRLYWYRQTLGQGPEFLTYFQNEAQLEKSRLLSDRFSAERPKGSFSTLEIQRTEQGDSAMYLCASSRTSGALTDTQYFGPGTRLTVL.

The chain employs TRBV27 and TRBJ1-3, with D possibly matching TRBD1 (6 bases). The CDR3 is made up of 16 amino acids. CDR1 and CDR2 from the germline V gene are MNHEY and SMNVEV (reference sequence). V shed 5 bases and J shed 0 bases, with 14 bases lying between them. The CDR3 coding sequence is TGTGCCAGCAGTCCAGACAGGAGTATCTCTGGAAACACCATATATTTT. Its protein product is CASSPDRSISGNTIYF.

The chain joins TRBV28 to TRBJ2-7, with D maybe TRBD1 (6 bases). The germline CDR1 and CDR2 sequences are MDHEN and SYDVKM. The CDR3 is 15 amino acids. V was cut by 5 bases and J by 3 bases, with 17 bases left in between. The CDR3: CASSTPGTLFYEQYF. In DNA, the CDR3 is TGTGCCAGCAGTACCCCCGGGACACTTTTCTACGAGCAGTACTTC.

The chain is built from TRBV5-5 and TRBJ2-7, with 7 bases that match TRBD1. V was clipped by 4 bases and J by 1 base; unmatched bases: 5. The CDR3 is 14 residues long. The germline V gene encodes CDR1 SGHKS and CDR2 YYEKEE (reference sequence). The CDR3 DNA is TGTGCCAGCAGCCTGGGACAGATATCCTACGAGCAGTACTTC. This gives the protein CASSLGQISYEQYF.

The chain joins TRBV19 to TRBJ2-7; perhaps TRBD1 as D (6 bases). V was pared by 5 bases and J by 0 bases, with 11 bases between. Germline lookup yields CDR1 LNHDA and CDR2 SQIVND (reference sequence). The CDR3 length is 14 residues. As DNA, the CDR3 is TGTGCCAGTAGTCGTACAGGGAGCTCCTACGAGCAGTACTTC. It translates to CASSRTGSSYEQYF.